Sequencing of this TCR beta chain was carried out in a study of beta chain features in type 1 diabetes. Study-level information: Healthy donors, compared against patients, showed similar age, gender and cell yields.

In its sample, this clone was seen a few times. Its cognate antigen is unknown. Study-wide results and limits: Type 1 diabetes patients had TCRB CDR3s that were shorter (moderately but significantly so) in all four CD4+ subsets. Insertion counts at VDJ junctions were lower in type 1 diabetes patients, who also showed more deletions there.

Per donor, one heparinised blood draw averaged roughly 110 mL. Cells sorted by CD45RO/CCR7/CD25/CD127/CD95/CD27 comprised CD4+ naive, central memory, regulatory and stem cell-like memory cells. Expressed TCRB transcripts were sequenced because the entire RNA isolate underwent reverse transcription. Assay: immunoSEQ multiplex PCR; the TCRdb copy retains only in-frame clones and omits some. This table holds some 52,000 clones, roughly 39% found once. The sequenced sample consisted of Tregs from blood. The clonotype originates from a man younger than 45 with type 1 diabetes.

The CDR3 loop is CASSLMGQRQETQYF. CDR3 coding DNA: TGTGCCAGCAGCTTAATGGGACAACGACAAGAGACCCAGTACTTC. The rearrangement uses TRBV7-2 and TRBJ2-5; D might be TRBD1 (6 bases). Per germline, CDR1 SGHTA and CDR2 FQGNSA. V lost 2 bases to trimming and J lost 2 bases, with 12 bases between them. The CDR3 spans 15 residues.